In its sample, the clone carrying this T cell receptor (beta chain) was seen a few times. The sample originates from a study of blood T cells in healthy people across ages. Sample-barcoded 5' priming and a J-beta primer mix drove a second PCR of about 7 to 12 cycles. In TCRdb, the 5' RACE reads were re-called with MiXCR into one record per CDR3 protein. Of hundreds of thousands of distinct CDR3 sequences detected, about 21% appear once; the ten largest clones hold roughly 3.6%. The sequencing input was blood. The clonotype originates from a man aged 65-85 years in good health.

As DNA, the CDR3 is TGCGCCAGCAGCAAAGCCGGGACAGGGCTCACAGATACGCAGTATTTT. This codes for CASSKAGTGLTDTQYF. V is TRBV4-1 and J is TRBJ2-3, with TRBD1 matching 9 bases. CDR3 length: 16 amino acids. Germline V gives CDR1 MGHRA, CDR2 YSYEKL. V shed 5 bases and J 2 bases; nucleotides not matched to a gene: 8.